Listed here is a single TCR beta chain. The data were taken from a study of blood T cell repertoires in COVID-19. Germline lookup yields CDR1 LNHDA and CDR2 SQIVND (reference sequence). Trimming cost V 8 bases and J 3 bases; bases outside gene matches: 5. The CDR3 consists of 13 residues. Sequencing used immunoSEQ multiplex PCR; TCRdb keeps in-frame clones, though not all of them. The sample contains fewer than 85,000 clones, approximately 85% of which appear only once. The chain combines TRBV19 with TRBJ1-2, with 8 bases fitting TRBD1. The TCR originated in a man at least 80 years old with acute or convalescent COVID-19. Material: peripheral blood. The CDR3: CASWGQEYYGYTF. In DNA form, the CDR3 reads TGTGCCAGTTGGGGACAGGAATACTATGGCTACACCTTC.